This T cell receptor beta chain was sequenced in a study of T cells in Graves' hyperthyroidism and ophthalmopathy. Whole-study context: At initial diagnosis, before any treatment had begun, peripheral blood was obtained.

This clonotype was seen a handful of times. Its antigen is still unknown. Study conclusions and caveats: Blood also showed most of the thyroid clonotypes that were expanded above 0.001. Ophthalmopathy onset followed model prediction by a median roughly 6 months.

Stability of Graves' hyperthyroidism was defined as absent ophthalmopathy progression within 18 months. There were TCR beta CDR3 regions amplified from RNA transcripts. Researchers ran a first-round RT-PCR on the TCR CDR3 using the HTBI primer set. TCRdb fed the multiplex PCR reads into MiXCR, producing one record per CDR3 protein. In the table there are under 350,000 distinct CDR3 sequences, around 20% of which are singletons. Germline CDR1 reads SEHNR; CDR2 reads FQNEAQ (reference sequence). V lost 11 bases and J lost 3, with 15 bases in between. CDR3 length equals 13 residues. Sequencing used blood. V and J are TRBV7-9 and TRBJ2-3, with D hard to call. The source of this sequence is a woman between 45 and 60 years old with Graves' hyperthyroidism. CDR3 bases: TGTGCCTCTGGTAAGGGTCGTACAGATACGCAGTATTTT. Translation gives CASGKGRTDTQYF.